These T cell receptor beta chains were read from a single sample in a study of cytomegalovirus exposure and HLA in healthy donors. Some clones are missing from TCRdb's copy, which holds only in-frame ones; the method was immunoSEQ multiplex PCR. Found here are 140,000 to 150,000 clones, roughly 9.7% of them singletons; the top ten hold roughly 1.9%. Sequenced input: PBMCs. The receptors were gathered from a man aged 45 to 65 in good health and CMV-seronegative. CDR3s include the opening cysteine and the closing phenylalanine or tryptophan. Each record gives: V gene, D gene, clone size, J gene, CDR3 DNA, CDR3 protein. The D gene is left open where the match is weak. Only some rows state a clone size, as once, few, many or a class for expanded clones.

v_call: TRBV9; d_call: .; clone_size: .; j_call: TRBJ2-1; cdr3_nt: TGTGCCAGCAGCGTAGCAGGCAATGAGCAGTTCTTC; cdr3_aa: CASSVAGNEQFF
v_call: TRBV7-2; d_call: .; clone_size: .; j_call: TRBJ2-1; cdr3_nt: TGTGCCAGCAGCAAATCTGGGACTGGGTACAATGAGCAGTTCTTC; cdr3_aa: CASSKSGTGYNEQFF
v_call: TRBV5-1; d_call: TRBD1; clone_size: few; j_call: TRBJ2-7; cdr3_nt: TGCGCCAGCAGTCCGGCGGGGACAGGGCAATACGAGCAGTACTTC; cdr3_aa: CASSPAGTGQYEQYF
v_call: TRBV13; d_call: .; clone_size: .; j_call: TRBJ1-1; cdr3_nt: TGTGCCAGCACCGAACAGGCCACTGAAGCTTTCTTT; cdr3_aa: CASTEQATEAFF
v_call: TRBV7-3; d_call: TRBD2; clone_size: .; j_call: TRBJ2-7; cdr3_nt: TGTGCCAGCAGCTTAAGTAGCGGGGGCTACGAGCAGTACTTC; cdr3_aa: CASSLSSGGYEQYF
v_call: TRBV18; d_call: .; clone_size: .; j_call: TRBJ1-1; cdr3_nt: TGTGCCAGCTCACCCCCCAGGACAGCGAACACTGAAGCTTTCTTT; cdr3_aa: CASSPPRTANTEAFF
v_call: TRBV5-6; d_call: .; clone_size: few; j_call: TRBJ2-1; cdr3_nt: TGTGCCAGCAGCATGGGGCGGGGCGGTTACAATGAGCAGTTCTTC; cdr3_aa: CASSMGRGGYNEQFF
v_call: TRBV7-9; d_call: TRBD1; clone_size: .; j_call: TRBJ2-5; cdr3_nt: TGTGCCAGCCGTACAAGCGAACAGGGGCGCAACCAAGAGACCCAGTACTTC; cdr3_aa: CASRTSEQGRNQETQYF
v_call: TRBV6-1; d_call: TRBD1; clone_size: many; j_call: TRBJ1-4; cdr3_nt: TGTGCCAGCAGTGAAGCGCCGGGACAGGGATATGAAAAACTGTTTTTT; cdr3_aa: CASSEAPGQGYEKLFF
v_call: TRBV18; d_call: TRBD1; clone_size: few; j_call: TRBJ1-1; cdr3_nt: TGTGCCAGCTCACCACGACAGGGAACCGATGAAGCTTTCTTT; cdr3_aa: CASSPRQGTDEAFF
v_call: TRBV6-5; d_call: TRBD1; clone_size: few; j_call: TRBJ1-2; cdr3_nt: TGTGCCAGCAGACGACAGGGGCCAAACTATGGCTACACCTTC; cdr3_aa: CASRRQGPNYGYTF
v_call: TRBV5-1; d_call: .; clone_size: few; j_call: TRBJ2-5; cdr3_nt: TGCGCCAGCAGCTTGGGGCAGGTGTACCAAGAGACCCAGTACTTC; cdr3_aa: CASSLGQVYQETQYF
v_call: TRBV6-5; d_call: TRBD2; clone_size: few; j_call: TRBJ2-3; cdr3_nt: TGTGCCAGCAGTTCGACTAGCGATACGCAGTATTTT; cdr3_aa: CASSSTSDTQYF
v_call: TRBV27; d_call: .; clone_size: .; j_call: TRBJ2-7; cdr3_nt: TGTGCCAGCAGTTTGGGTCCCCCGGGCCAAGGGGGCTACGAGCAGTACTTC; cdr3_aa: CASSLGPPGQGGYEQYF
v_call: TRBV19; d_call: .; clone_size: few; j_call: TRBJ1-1; cdr3_nt: TGTGCCAGTAGCCGAGACTGGTACACTGAAGCTTTCTTT; cdr3_aa: CASSRDWYTEAFF
v_call: TRBV27; d_call: TRBD2; clone_size: .; j_call: TRBJ2-7; cdr3_nt: TGTGCCAGCAGTTTACAAATAGCGGGGGGGTCCTACGAGCAGTACTTC; cdr3_aa: CASSLQIAGGSYEQYF
v_call: TRBV28; d_call: TRBD2; clone_size: few; j_call: TRBJ2-2; cdr3_nt: TGTGCCAGCACCGGGACTAGCGGCGTCACCGGGGAGCTGTTTTTT; cdr3_aa: CASTGTSGVTGELFF
v_call: TRBV7-7; d_call: TRBD2; clone_size: few; j_call: TRBJ2-5; cdr3_nt: TGTGCCAGCAGCTTAGAGGGACTAGCCCAAGAGACCCAGTACTTC; cdr3_aa: CASSLEGLAQETQYF
v_call: TRBV10-1; d_call: .; clone_size: few; j_call: TRBJ2-5; cdr3_nt: TGCGACAGAAGTGAGGACAACCAAGAGACCCAGTACTTC; cdr3_aa: CDRSEDNQETQYF
v_call: TRBV5-1; d_call: .; clone_size: few; j_call: TRBJ2-2; cdr3_nt: TGCGCCAGCAGCTTGAGGGTAGGACAGCAGGATACCGGGGAGCTGTTTTTT; cdr3_aa: CASSLRVGQQDTGELFF
v_call: TRBV19; d_call: TRBD2; clone_size: .; j_call: TRBJ2-3; cdr3_nt: TGTGCCAGCCATAGCGGGAGCGGGGCAGATACGCAGTATTTT; cdr3_aa: CASHSGSGADTQYF
v_call: TRBV28; d_call: .; clone_size: few; j_call: TRBJ2-6; cdr3_nt: TGTGCCATCTCCACTGGCTCTGGGGCCAACGTCCTGACTTTC; cdr3_aa: CAISTGSGANVLTF
v_call: TRBV27; d_call: .; clone_size: .; j_call: TRBJ2-2; cdr3_nt: TGTGCCAGCAGTTTACGACTAGGGGAGCTGTTTTTT; cdr3_aa: CASSLRLGELFF
v_call: TRBV6-5; d_call: .; clone_size: .; j_call: TRBJ1-2; cdr3_nt: TGTGCCAGCAGACTCACAGGCGGCTATGGCTACACCTTC; cdr3_aa: CASRLTGGYGYTF
v_call: TRBV6-6; d_call: .; clone_size: few; j_call: TRBJ1-1; cdr3_nt: TGTGCCAGCAGTTACCCCTCCGGAGGCACTGAAGCTTTCTTT; cdr3_aa: CASSYPSGGTEAFF
v_call: TRBV6-1; d_call: TRBD2; clone_size: few; j_call: TRBJ2-3; cdr3_nt: TGTGCCAGCAGTGAACTAGCGGGGGGGCAGGATACGCAGTATTTT; cdr3_aa: CASSELAGGQDTQYF
v_call: TRBV28; d_call: .; clone_size: .; j_call: TRBJ2-7; cdr3_nt: TGTGCCAGCAGTCCCCCGGGCGAGCAGTACTTC; cdr3_aa: CASSPPGEQYF
v_call: TRBV7-9; d_call: .; clone_size: few; j_call: TRBJ1-2; cdr3_nt: TGTGCCAGCAGCTTCCGGGGAGAGTCTTCCGGCTACACCTTC; cdr3_aa: CASSFRGESSGYTF
v_call: TRBV28; d_call: TRBD1; clone_size: .; j_call: TRBJ1-1; cdr3_nt: TGTGCCAGCAGTTTAACAGGGGCACGGGGCACTGAAGCTTTCTTT; cdr3_aa: CASSLTGARGTEAFF
v_call: TRBV28; d_call: .; clone_size: few; j_call: TRBJ2-7; cdr3_nt: TGTGCCAGCAGCTTGACTAGGACCTCCTACGAGCAGTACTTC; cdr3_aa: CASSLTRTSYEQYF
v_call: TRBV11-3; d_call: .; clone_size: .; j_call: TRBJ2-5; cdr3_nt: TGTGCCAGCAGCTTAGATGTGGGCAGGGGTGAGACCCAGTACTTC; cdr3_aa: CASSLDVGRGETQYF
v_call: TRBV7-3; d_call: .; clone_size: .; j_call: TRBJ1-2; cdr3_nt: TGTGCCAGCAGCTTAAATTCGGGTGACTATGGCTACACCTTC; cdr3_aa: CASSLNSGDYGYTF
v_call: TRBV19; d_call: .; clone_size: few; j_call: TRBJ1-5; cdr3_nt: TGTGCCAGTAGTCTAGGACGTCGGGGTGATAATCAGCCCCAGCATTTT; cdr3_aa: CASSLGRRGDNQPQHF
v_call: TRBV4-2; d_call: TRBD2; clone_size: few; j_call: TRBJ2-1; cdr3_nt: TGTGCCAGCAGCCAAGCGGGGGGGTACTACAATGAGCAGTTCTTC; cdr3_aa: CASSQAGGYYNEQFF
v_call: TRBV6-6; d_call: TRBD1; clone_size: few; j_call: TRBJ2-7; cdr3_nt: TGTGCCAGCAGTCAGCCGGGACAGGGGCGTGAGGAGCAGTACTTC; cdr3_aa: CASSQPGQGREEQYF
v_call: TRBV27; d_call: .; clone_size: .; j_call: TRBJ1-2; cdr3_nt: TGTGCCAGCAGTATCAGGGATAACTATGGCTACACCTTC; cdr3_aa: CASSIRDNYGYTF
v_call: TRBV6-1; d_call: TRBD2; clone_size: few; j_call: TRBJ2-5; cdr3_nt: TGTGCCAGCATCTTCGGGGGGGGAGGGGCAGAGACCCAGTACTTC; cdr3_aa: CASIFGGGGAETQYF
v_call: TRBV9; d_call: TRBD2; clone_size: many; j_call: TRBJ2-7; cdr3_nt: TGTGCCAGCAGCGTAGCTCGGGGGGGAACGGACGAGCAGTACTTC; cdr3_aa: CASSVARGGTDEQYF
v_call: TRBV5-1; d_call: .; clone_size: .; j_call: TRBJ2-2; cdr3_nt: TGCGCCAGCAGCTTGGCAGGGGTCAACACCGGGGAGCTGTTTTTT; cdr3_aa: CASSLAGVNTGELFF
v_call: TRBV25-1; d_call: TRBD1; clone_size: few; j_call: TRBJ1-1; cdr3_nt: TGTGCCAGCAGTGAATATCTCGGGGTCGGGACAGTAAACACTGAAGCTTTCTTT; cdr3_aa: CASSEYLGVGTVNTEAFF
v_call: TRBV29-1; d_call: .; clone_size: once; j_call: TRBJ1-1; cdr3_nt: TGCAGCGTTGAAAATAGTGGCACTGAAGCTTTCTTT; cdr3_aa: CSVENSGTEAFF
v_call: TRBV11-2; d_call: .; clone_size: few; j_call: TRBJ2-2; cdr3_nt: TGTGCCAGCAGTCGGACATTTGTAGGGGTGGGAACCGGGGAGCTGTTTTTT; cdr3_aa: CASSRTFVGVGTGELFF
v_call: TRBV19; d_call: TRBD2; clone_size: .; j_call: TRBJ2-7; cdr3_nt: TGTGCCAGTAGTATAGGACTAGCGGGAAGCAACGAGCAGTACTTC; cdr3_aa: CASSIGLAGSNEQYF
v_call: TRBV27; d_call: TRBD2; clone_size: few; j_call: TRBJ2-1; cdr3_nt: TGTGCCAGCAGTTTATTGGGCGGGAGAGGATCCTACAATGAGCAGTTCTTC; cdr3_aa: CASSLLGGRGSYNEQFF
v_call: TRBV2; d_call: .; clone_size: .; j_call: TRBJ1-1; cdr3_nt: TGTGCCAGCAGTGGTCTGGTCAGGGGCACTGAAGCTTTCTTT; cdr3_aa: CASSGLVRGTEAFF
v_call: TRBV30; d_call: TRBD1; clone_size: few; j_call: TRBJ2-3; cdr3_nt: TGTGCCTGGGGACAGGGGTCAGATACGCAGTATTTT; cdr3_aa: CAWGQGSDTQYF
v_call: TRBV19; d_call: TRBD1; clone_size: .; j_call: TRBJ2-5; cdr3_nt: TGTGCCACCACAGGGACAGCCACCGAGACCCAGTACTTC; cdr3_aa: CATTGTATETQYF
v_call: TRBV5-1; d_call: .; clone_size: .; j_call: TRBJ1-5; cdr3_nt: TGCGCCAGCAGCTTTGGGCCAACAGGACCCGGCAATCAGCCCCAGCATTTT; cdr3_aa: CASSFGPTGPGNQPQHF
v_call: TRBV28; d_call: TRBD1; clone_size: .; j_call: TRBJ2-2; cdr3_nt: TGTGCCAGCAGTTTTAGAGGGACAGACACCGGGGAGCTGTTTTTT; cdr3_aa: CASSFRGTDTGELFF
v_call: TRBV28; d_call: .; clone_size: few; j_call: TRBJ1-5; cdr3_nt: TGTGCCAGCAGTTTTGGCTCAGGGAGGGGACAGCCCCAGCATTTT; cdr3_aa: CASSFGSGRGQPQHF
v_call: TRBV5-1; d_call: TRBD1; clone_size: few; j_call: TRBJ1-2; cdr3_nt: TGCGCCAGCAGCATTAGCTCTCAGGGGGGAGGCTACACCTTC; cdr3_aa: CASSISSQGGGYTF
v_call: TRBV10-2; d_call: .; clone_size: few; j_call: TRBJ1-2; cdr3_nt: TGCGCCAGCAGTGAAGCTCGTGGCTACACCTTC; cdr3_aa: CASSEARGYTF
v_call: TRBV5-4; d_call: .; clone_size: .; j_call: TRBJ1-2; cdr3_nt: TGTGCCAGCCGCCGGGGGGGGAACTATGGCTACACCTTC; cdr3_aa: CASRRGGNYGYTF
v_call: TRBV6-6; d_call: .; clone_size: .; j_call: TRBJ1-3; cdr3_nt: TGTGCCAGCAGTTACTCGTCAGGAGGGGGAAACACCATATATTTT; cdr3_aa: CASSYSSGGGNTIYF
v_call: TRBV18; d_call: TRBD2; clone_size: .; j_call: TRBJ2-1; cdr3_nt: TGTGCCAGCTCACCGTCTAGCGGGAGGGTCTACAATGAGCAGTTCTTC; cdr3_aa: CASSPSSGRVYNEQFF
v_call: TRBV4-2; d_call: TRBD1; clone_size: few; j_call: TRBJ2-5; cdr3_nt: TGTGCCAGCAGCCGCCAGGGGGCGAAAGAGACCCAGTACTTC; cdr3_aa: CASSRQGAKETQYF
v_call: TRBV9; d_call: TRBD1; clone_size: .; j_call: TRBJ2-7; cdr3_nt: TGTGCCAGCAGCTCAAGACAGGGGGCGCTTTTCTACGAGCAGTACTTC; cdr3_aa: CASSSRQGALFYEQYF
v_call: TRBV30; d_call: .; clone_size: .; j_call: TRBJ1-4; cdr3_nt: TGTGCCTGGAGTTTTGGCAGGGTAAAAGGAGAACTGTTTTTT; cdr3_aa: CAWSFGRVKGELFF
v_call: TRBV5-1; d_call: TRBD1; clone_size: few; j_call: TRBJ2-7; cdr3_nt: TGCGCCAGCAGCTTACGGACAGGGGGCTATATCTACGAGCAGTACTTC; cdr3_aa: CASSLRTGGYIYEQYF
v_call: TRBV7-9; d_call: TRBD1; clone_size: .; j_call: TRBJ2-7; cdr3_nt: TGTGCCAGCAGCCTGGACAGGGCGCCCTACGAGCAGTACTTC; cdr3_aa: CASSLDRAPYEQYF